The 29 T cell receptor beta chains listed next were all sequenced from one sample in a study of blood T cell repertoires in COVID-19. Assay: immunoSEQ multiplex PCR; the TCRdb copy retains only in-frame clones and omits some. Here the sample spans under 90,000 clones, 83% being singletons. The sequenced material came from peripheral blood. The receptors derive from an older man with acute or convalescent COVID-19.

The CDR3 reads CASSLASGEQYF. CDR3 in DNA: TGTGCCAGCAGCTTAGCCTCGGGCGAGCAGTACTTC. The genes are TRBV7-9 and TRBJ2-7; D gene ambiguous. The CDR3 has 12 residues. Trimming cost V 0 bases and J 6 bases, with 6 bases left between them. Germline lookup yields CDR1 SEHNR and CDR2 FQNEAQ (reference sequence).

The chain is built from TRBV19 and TRBJ1-5; 7 bases line up with TRBD1. V lost 9 bases, J lost 0 bases, and 8 bases stayed unmatched. The CDR3 sequence is 15 residues long. CDR1 and CDR2 (germline): LNHDA, SQIVND (reference sequence). CDR3 sequence (DNA): TGTGCCAGCCACGGGACAGCCTTTAGCAATCAGCCCCAGCATTTT. The encoded protein is CASHGTAFSNQPQHF.

V usage is TRBV7-8 and J usage is TRBJ2-1; 7 bases fit TRBD2. CDR3 length equals 18 residues. V gave up 0 bases and J gave up 8 bases; unmatched junction bases: 16. Per germline, CDR1 SGHVS and CDR2 FQNEAQ. Here the CDR3 reads CASSLALLGAGSSDEQFF. In DNA form, the CDR3 reads TGTGCCAGCAGCTTAGCGCTCCTGGGAGCGGGGTCCTCGGATGAGCAGTTCTTC.

The gene calls are TRBV3-1 (or the pseudogene TRBV3-2) and TRBJ1-3; a weak D match, TRBD1 (5 bases). The CDR3 spans 14 residues. V was trimmed by 1 base and J by 8 bases, leaving 12 bases between them. CDR1 is LGHDT, CDR2 YNNKEL, per germline (reference sequence). For the CDR3, the DNA is TGTGCCAGCAGCCAAGGCTTCGGGGGAGACACCATATATTTT. The encoded protein is CASSQGFGGDTIYF.

This chain joins TRBV7-2 and TRBJ1-2; the match to TRBD1 covers 12 bases. The J segment lost 8 bases and the V segment lost 1 base, leaving 8 bases of the junction unmatched. The V gene's germline CDR1 is SGHTA and CDR2 FQGNSA. This CDR3 is built from 16 residues. In DNA, the CDR3 is TGTGCCAGCAGCTTAGGCCAGGGACAGGGGGCGCCCGGCTACACCTTC. It yields the protein CASSLGQGQGAPGYTF.

In the case of this clone: The same CDR3 can be traced to other DNA sequences in this sample. The CDR3 loop is CASSRGLQETQYF. DNA for the CDR3: TGCGCCAGCAGCAGGGGACTCCAAGAGACCCAGTACTTC. This chain links TRBV5-1 with TRBJ2-5; a weak D match, TRBD2 (6 bases). From germline, CDR1 is SGHRS and CDR2 YFSETQ. Trimming pared 4 bases from V and 1 base from J, leaving 8 bases between. CDR3 length equals 13 residues.

The genes are TRBV18 and TRBJ2-7; 8 bases are a match to TRBD2. CDR1 is KGHSH, CDR2 LQKENI, per germline. The ends lost 3 bases at V and 6 bases at J; junction bases unmatched: 10. The CDR3 has 15 amino acids. The CDR3, as DNA: TGTGCCAGCTCACCTCCCGGGACTAGTACCGGCGAGCAGTACTTC. Encoded protein: CASSPPGTSTGEQYF.

This chain links TRBV7-8 with TRBJ2-5; 8 nucleotides line up with TRBD2. The length of the CDR3 is 16 residues. With V trimmed by 4 bases and J by 3 bases, 10 bases remained unmatched. Germline V gene lookup returns CDR1 SGHVS and CDR2 FQNEAQ. CDR3 nucleotides: TGTGCCAGCAGCTCGTTCCGGGGTAGCGGGAAAGAGACCCAGTACTTC. This encodes CASSSFRGSGKETQYF.

A few counts support this clone. This chain connects TRBV7-8 to TRBJ1-2; D not certain. The CDR3 has 13 residues. In germline, CDR1 is SGHVS, CDR2 FQNEAQ. V was cut by 2 bases and J by 6 bases, with 10 bases left in between. The CDR3, as DNA: TGTGCCAGCAGCTTAAGCGGGATAGATGGCTACACCTTC. Protein sequence: CASSLSGIDGYTF. Full variable domain (rest looked up from reference TRBV7-8 and TRBJ1-2): GAGVSQSPRYKVAKRGQDVALRCDPISGHVSLFWYQQALGQGPEFLTYFQNEAQLDKSGLPSDRFFAERPEGSVSTLKIQRTQQEDSAVYLCASSLSGIDGYTFGSGTRLTVV.

This chain connects TRBV28 to TRBJ1-1, with 10 nucleotides matching TRBD1. The germline gives CDR1 MDHEN, CDR2 SYDVKM. The CDR3 is 12 residues long. Trimming cost V 8 bases and J 5 bases; bases outside gene matches: 2. The CDR3 coding sequence is TGTGCCAGCTGGACAGGGGGGACTGAAGCTTTCTTT. Translation gives CASWTGGTEAFF. The variable domain in full, completed from reference TRBV28 and TRBJ1-1, reads DVKVTQSSRYLVKRTGEKVFLECVQDMDHENMFWYRQDPGLGLRLIYFSYDVKMKEKGDIPEGYSVSREKKERFSLILESASTNQTSMYLCASWTGGTEAFFGQGTRLTVV.

This clone is a singleton in its sample. The rearrangement uses TRBV9 and TRBJ2-5, with 10 bases that match TRBD2. The CDR3 consists of 16 residues. Germline loops: CDR1 SGDLS, CDR2 YYNGEE. J was trimmed by 2 bases and V by 1 base; bases with no gene match: 5. The chain's CDR3 is CASSVTSGINQETQYF. In DNA, the CDR3 is TGTGCCAGCAGCGTAACTAGCGGGATAAATCAAGAGACCCAGTACTTC. The complete variable domain, with remaining parts taken from reference TRBV9 and TRBJ2-5, reads DSGVTQTPKHLITATGQRVTLRCSPRSGDLSVYWYQQSLDQGLQFLIQYYNGEERAKGNILERFSAQQFPDLHSELNLSSLELGDSALYFCASSVTSGINQETQYFGPGTRLLVL.

This clone has just a few counts. V and J are TRBV19 and TRBJ1-4, with 7 bases lining up with TRBD1. V lost 3 bases to trimming and J lost 0 bases; unmatched junction nucleotides: 16. Germline V gives CDR1 LNHDA, CDR2 SQIVND (reference sequence). The CDR3 is made up of 20 amino acids. The DNA for the CDR3 is TGTGCCAGTAGTATCGAAGGGGGCAGCGGAGTGATTTCAACTAATGAAAAACTGTTTTTT. Residues: CASSIEGGSGVISTNEKLFF.

The chain has TRBV7-3 and TRBJ1-6; 8 nucleotides align to TRBD1. This CDR3 has 14 residues. With V trimmed by 4 bases and J by 10 bases, 6 bases remained unmatched. CDR1 is SGHTA, CDR2 FQGTGA, per germline. The CDR3 loop reads CASSSGTGLSPLHF. The DNA of the CDR3 is TGTGCCAGCAGCTCGGGGACAGGTTTATCACCCCTCCACTTT. The whole variable domain, remainder taken from reference TRBV7-3 and TRBJ1-6, is GAGVSQTPSNKVTEKGKYVELRCDPISGHTALYWYRQSLGQGPEFLIYFQGTGAADDSGLPNDRFFAVRPEGSVSTLKIQRTERGDSAVYLCASSSGTGLSPLHFGNGTRLTVT.

The chain links TRBV28 to TRBJ1-5; 7 bases map to TRBD1. This CDR3 is built from 15 residues. Unmatched junction bases numbered 4, after V lost 3 bases and J lost 2 bases. Germline lookup yields CDR1 MDHEN and CDR2 SYDVKM. This CDR3 is CASSLGTAGNQPQHF. The DNA of the CDR3 is TGTGCCAGCAGTTTGGGGACAGCTGGCAATCAGCCCCAGCATTTT.

This chain links TRBV5-1 with TRBJ1-3; 10 nucleotides agree with TRBD1. The CDR3 is 13 residues long. In germline, CDR1 is SGHRS, CDR2 YFSETQ. V shed 5 bases, J shed 8 bases, and the junction held 4 bases outside the gene matches. CDR3 loop: CASSSGQGDTIYF. The CDR3, as DNA: TGCGCCAGCAGTTCAGGACAGGGGGACACCATATATTTT.

This clone was observed a few times. J is TRBJ1-2 and V is TRBV20-1, with 7 nucleotides matching TRBD1. Germline CDR1 is DFQATT and CDR2 is SNEGSKA (reference sequence). Losses at the gene ends were 6 bases for V and 5 bases for J; bases not matched to a gene: 3. CDR3 length: 11 amino acids. CDR3: CSAKTGYGYTF. In nucleotides, the CDR3 is TGCAGTGCCAAGACAGGGTATGGCTACACCTTC.

The gene calls are TRBV29-1 and TRBJ1-5; tentative D call: TRBD1 (5 bases). The V and J ends lost 7 bases and 0 bases respectively, with 13 bases between them. The CDR3 runs 14 residues. Germline V gene data show CDR1 as SQVTM and CDR2 as ANQGSEA. CDR3 sequence: CSAGGIDSNQPQHF. As DNA, the CDR3 is TGCAGCGCTGGGGGGATTGATAGCAATCAGCCCCAGCATTTT.

Regarding this clone: A junction boundary mismatches the germline segment, possibly from a read error. V usage is TRBV5-1 and J usage is TRBJ2-7, with D possibly matching TRBD2 (5 bases). Germline values: CDR1 SGHRS, CDR2 YFSETQ. The CDR3 sequence is 12 residues long. The CDR3 spells CASSPDSDEQYF. CDR3 coding DNA: TGCGCCAGCAGCCCGGACTCCGACGAGCAGTACTTC.

The chain recombines TRBV19 with TRBJ1-2, with 7 bases fitting TRBD1. The CDR3 length is 13 residues. Losses at the gene ends were 8 bases for V and 4 bases for J; bases not matched to a gene: 7. Germline CDR1 is LNHDA and CDR2 is SQIVND (reference sequence). In DNA form, the CDR3 reads TGTGCCAGTCGCCGGGACAGCACCTATGGCTACACCTTC. Its translation: CASRRDSTYGYTF.

V usage is TRBV28 and J usage is TRBJ1-5, with 7 bases fitting TRBD1. CDR3 length equals 15 residues. With V trimmed by 4 bases and J by 2 bases, 5 bases remained unmatched. Germline values: CDR1 MDHEN, CDR2 SYDVKM. The CDR3 protein is CASSSYTGGNQPQHF. In nucleotides, the CDR3 is TGTGCCAGCAGTTCTTATACAGGGGGCAATCAGCCCCAGCATTTT.

The rearrangement uses TRBV28 and TRBJ2-3, with D possibly matching TRBD1 (5 bases). Trimming took off 6 bases at V and 0 bases at J, with 10 bases between the two ends. CDR1 is MDHEN, CDR2 SYDVKM, per germline. This CDR3 region has 14 residues. The chain's CDR3 is CASRSQGSTDTQYF. The CDR3 region has the DNA TGTGCCAGCAGGAGCCAGGGCAGCACAGATACGCAGTATTTT.

This sequence joins TRBV28 and TRBJ1-4; 10 bases match TRBD1. Germline CDR1 MDHEN, CDR2 SYDVKM. The CDR3 length is 15 residues. V lost 6 bases and J lost 10; bases outside the gene matches: 11. The CDR3 region has the DNA TGTGCCAGCAGCTCTGGACCGGGACAGGGGTTAAAACTGTTTTTT. Translating it yields CASSSGPGQGLKLFF.

This clone was counted a single time. The rearrangement joins TRBV2 to TRBJ1-6, with 9 bases identical to TRBD1. This CDR3 is built from 15 residues. Trimming removed 10 bases from V and 9 bases from J; junction bases left unmatched: 13. Germline lookup yields CDR1 SNHLY and CDR2 FYNNEI. The CDR3 DNA follows: TGTGCCACAGGGGGACAGGGTGGCAACACTTCACCCCTCCACTTT. Translating gives CATGGQGGNTSPLHF.

This rearrangement joins TRBV5-4 to TRBJ1-4; D gene unclear. This CDR3 has 17 residues. CDR1 and CDR2 from the germline V gene are SGHNT and YYREEE (reference sequence). V shed 0 bases and J shed 0 bases, with 12 bases lying between them. The CDR3 DNA reads as TGTGCCAGCAGCTTGGGCGGCGAGCGAGCAACTAATGAAAAACTGTTTTTT. Protein product: CASSLGGERATNEKLFF.

The rearrangement joins TRBV19 to TRBJ2-7; D is ambiguous. This CDR3 region has 15 residues. Trimming pared 2 bases from V and 5 bases from J, leaving 16 bases between. CDR1 is LNHDA, CDR2 SQIVND, per germline (reference sequence). The CDR3 DNA sequence: TGTGCCAGTAGTATATCTGGCGGCCCTGTGAACGAGCAGTACTTC. This codes for CASSISGGPVNEQYF.

J is TRBJ1-1 and V is TRBV18; 9 bases are a match to TRBD1. The CDR3 consists of 15 residues. Per the germline V gene, CDR1 is KGHSH and CDR2 is LQKENI. Germline trimming cut 1 base from V and 2 bases from J; bases unmatched to any gene: 2. The CDR3 DNA sequence: TGTGCCAGCTCACCACGACAGGGGGGAAACACTGAAGCTTTCTTT. This encodes CASSPRQGGNTEAFF.

This clone was detected once. This chain uses TRBV21-1 with TRBJ2-3; no check of the table's D call, TRBD2, against the DNA was made. TRBV21-1 is described as a pseudogene. This CDR3 is 9 amino acids long. The CDR3 reads CAARDTQYF. The CDR3 coding sequence is TGTGCCGCGAGGGATACGCAGTATTTT.

The gene calls are TRBV6-2 or TRBV6-3 and TRBJ2-1, with D tentatively TRBD1 (6 bases). The V gene lost 5 bases and the J gene lost 1 base, with 12 bases spanning the gap. The length of the CDR3 is 15 residues. Per the germline V gene, CDR1 is MNHEY and CDR2 is SVGEGT. The DNA for the CDR3 is TGTGCCAGCAGTACAACTGGACAGTCCTACAATGAGCAGTTCTTC. Protein product: CASSTTGQSYNEQFF.

J is TRBJ2-7 and V is TRBV24-1, with TRBD2 matching over 8 bases. CDR1 and CDR2 (germline): KGHDR, SFDVKD. J lost 6 bases, V lost 0 bases, and 9 bases had no gene match. The CDR3 is 16 residues long. The CDR3 is CATSDLRGGSSAEQYF. Here the CDR3 DNA reads TGTGCCACCAGTGATTTGCGGGGGGGCAGCTCTGCCGAGCAGTACTTC.